This T cell receptor (beta chain) was obtained from a study of CD8+ T cells in alopecia areata. A remark on this clone: Its cognate antigen is unknown.

This CDR3 region has 14 residues. V shed 3 bases and J shed 2 bases, with 5 bases lying between them. Germline lookup yields CDR1 SGHVS and CDR2 FNYEAQ. Broader study findings: Normal skin's resident alphabeta T cells are also sequenced in scalp samples. Relative to mice, TCR sharing across patients was less clear, a difference possibly HLA-related. Normal scalp had lower clonality than lesional scalp, with alopecia totalis/universalis lesions showing this most strongly.

The sequencing template was cDNA reverse transcribed from extracted RNA. Sequencing used immunoSEQ multiplex PCR; TCRdb keeps in-frame clones, though not all of them. The table has about 250,000 clones, roughly two thirds seen once; the top ten hold approximately 1.2%. The input for sequencing was CD4+ T cells sorted from blood, taken at week 0. The TCR was taken from a human donor with alopecia areata. V is TRBV7-6 and J is TRBJ1-6; the D is unclear. CDR3 loop: CASSLAAYNSPLHF. CDR3 DNA sequence: TGTGCCAGCAGCTTGGCAGCCTATAATTCACCCCTCCACTTT.